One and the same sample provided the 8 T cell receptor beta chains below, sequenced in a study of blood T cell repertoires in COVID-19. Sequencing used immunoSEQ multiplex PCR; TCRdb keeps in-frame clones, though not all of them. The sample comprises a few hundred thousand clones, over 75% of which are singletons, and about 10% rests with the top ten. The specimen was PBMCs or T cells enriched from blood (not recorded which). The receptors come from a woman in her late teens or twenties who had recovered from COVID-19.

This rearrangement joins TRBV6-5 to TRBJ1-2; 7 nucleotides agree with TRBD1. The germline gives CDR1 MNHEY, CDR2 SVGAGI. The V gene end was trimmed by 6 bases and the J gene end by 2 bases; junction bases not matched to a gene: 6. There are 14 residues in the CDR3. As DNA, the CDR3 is TGTGCCAGCAGCGCTCTGACAGGGAACTATGGCTACACCTTC. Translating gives CASSALTGNYGYTF.

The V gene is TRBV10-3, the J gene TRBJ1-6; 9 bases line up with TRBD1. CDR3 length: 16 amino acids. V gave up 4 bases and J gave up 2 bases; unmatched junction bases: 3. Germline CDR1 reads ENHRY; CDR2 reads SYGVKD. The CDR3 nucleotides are TGTGCCATCAGTGGAAGGGACAGGGCCTATAATTCACCCCTCCACTTT. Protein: CAISGRDRAYNSPLHF.

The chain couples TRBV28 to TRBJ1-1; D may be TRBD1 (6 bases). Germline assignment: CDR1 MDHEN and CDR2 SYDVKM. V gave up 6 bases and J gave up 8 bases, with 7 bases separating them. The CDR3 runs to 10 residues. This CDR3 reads CASSTGEAFF. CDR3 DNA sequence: TGTGCCAGCAGCACAGGGGAAGCTTTCTTT.

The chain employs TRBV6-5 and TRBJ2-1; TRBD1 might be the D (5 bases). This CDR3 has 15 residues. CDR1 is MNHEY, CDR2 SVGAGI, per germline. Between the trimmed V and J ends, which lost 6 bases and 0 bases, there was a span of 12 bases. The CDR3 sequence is CASSFRQISYNEQFF. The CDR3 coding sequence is TGTGCCAGCAGCTTCAGACAGATCTCCTACAATGAGCAGTTCTTC.

The CDR3 region is CASRGTSYEQYF. The CDR3 DNA sequence: TGCGCCAGCAGAGGGACATCCTACGAGCAGTACTTC. V usage is TRBV10-2 and J usage is TRBJ2-7, with D possibly TRBD1 on 6 matching bases. V gave up 6 bases and J gave up 1 base, with 7 bases separating them. The CDR3 runs to 12 residues. CDR1 and CDR2 from the germline V gene are WSHSY and SAAADI.

The CDR3 nucleotides are TGCGCCAGCAGCCAAGATCCCCTAGCGTACGAGCAGTACTTC. Protein sequence: CASSQDPLAYEQYF. The gene calls are TRBV4-1 and TRBJ2-7; perhaps TRBD2 as D (6 bases). There are 14 residues in the CDR3. CDR1 and CDR2 from the germline V gene are MGHRA and YSYEKL. Between the trimmed V and J ends, which lost 0 bases and 4 bases, there was a span of 10 bases.

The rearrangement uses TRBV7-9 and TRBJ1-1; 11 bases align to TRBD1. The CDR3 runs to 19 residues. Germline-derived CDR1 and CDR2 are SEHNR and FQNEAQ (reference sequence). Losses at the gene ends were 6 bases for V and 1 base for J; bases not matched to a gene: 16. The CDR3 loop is CASRPSLSRDRGKNTEAFF. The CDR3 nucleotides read TGTGCCAGCAGACCATCGCTATCCCGGGACAGGGGGAAGAACACTGAAGCTTTCTTT.

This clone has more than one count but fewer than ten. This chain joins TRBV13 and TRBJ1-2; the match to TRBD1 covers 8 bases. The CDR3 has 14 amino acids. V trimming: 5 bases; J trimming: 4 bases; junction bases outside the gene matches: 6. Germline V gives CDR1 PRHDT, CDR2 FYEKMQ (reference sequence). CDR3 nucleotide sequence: TGTGCCAGCAGCCAGGGGGCGCGGAGCTATGGCTACACCTTC. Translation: CASSQGARSYGYTF.